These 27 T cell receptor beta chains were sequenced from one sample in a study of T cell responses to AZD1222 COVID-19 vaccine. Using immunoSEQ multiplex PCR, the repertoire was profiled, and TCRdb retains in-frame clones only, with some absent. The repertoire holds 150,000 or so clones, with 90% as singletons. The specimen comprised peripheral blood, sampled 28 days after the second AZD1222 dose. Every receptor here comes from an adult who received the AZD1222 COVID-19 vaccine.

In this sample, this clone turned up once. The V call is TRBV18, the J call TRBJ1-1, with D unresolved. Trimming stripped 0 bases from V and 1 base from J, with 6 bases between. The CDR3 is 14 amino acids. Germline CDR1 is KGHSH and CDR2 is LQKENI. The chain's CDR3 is CASSPPSANTEAFF. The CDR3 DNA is TGTGCCAGCTCACCACCTAGCGCGAACACTGAAGCTTTCTTT.

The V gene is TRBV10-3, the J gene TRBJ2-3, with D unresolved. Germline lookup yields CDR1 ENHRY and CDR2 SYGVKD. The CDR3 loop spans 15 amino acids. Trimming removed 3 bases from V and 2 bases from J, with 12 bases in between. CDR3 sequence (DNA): TGTGCCATCAGTGAACTCGGGCCTACCACAGATACGCAGTATTTT. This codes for CAISELGPTTDTQYF.

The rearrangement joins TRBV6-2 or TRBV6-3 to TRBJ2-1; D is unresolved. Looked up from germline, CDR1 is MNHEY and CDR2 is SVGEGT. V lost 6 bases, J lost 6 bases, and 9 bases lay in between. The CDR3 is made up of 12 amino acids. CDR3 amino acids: CASSFFRNEQFF. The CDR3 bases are TGTGCCAGCAGCTTTTTTCGCAATGAGCAGTTCTTC.

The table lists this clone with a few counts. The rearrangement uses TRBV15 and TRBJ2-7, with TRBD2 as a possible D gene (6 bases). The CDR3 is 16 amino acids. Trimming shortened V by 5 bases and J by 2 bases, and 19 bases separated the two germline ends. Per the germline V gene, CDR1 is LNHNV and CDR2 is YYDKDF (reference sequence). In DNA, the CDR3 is TGTGCCACCAGCTCTTTGGAGCGGGCGGGGACCTACGAGCAGTACTTC. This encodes CATSSLERAGTYEQYF.

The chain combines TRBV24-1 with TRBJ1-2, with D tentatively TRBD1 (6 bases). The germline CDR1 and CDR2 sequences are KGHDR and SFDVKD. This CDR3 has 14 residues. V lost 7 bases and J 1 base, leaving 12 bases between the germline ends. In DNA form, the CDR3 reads TGTGCCACCAGCGACGGGGGGCTTAACTATGGCTACACCTTC. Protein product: CATSDGGLNYGYTF.

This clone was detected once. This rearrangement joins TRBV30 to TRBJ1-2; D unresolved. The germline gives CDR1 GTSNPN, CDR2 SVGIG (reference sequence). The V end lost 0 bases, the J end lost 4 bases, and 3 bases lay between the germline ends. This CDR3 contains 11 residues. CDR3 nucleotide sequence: TGTGCCTGGAGTGTGGGCTATGGCTACACCTTC. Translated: CAWSVGYGYTF.

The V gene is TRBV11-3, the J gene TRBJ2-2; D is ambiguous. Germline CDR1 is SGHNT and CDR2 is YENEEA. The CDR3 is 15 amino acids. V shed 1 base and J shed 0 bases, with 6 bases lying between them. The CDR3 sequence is CASSLGTANTGELFF. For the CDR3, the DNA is TGTGCCAGCAGCTTAGGGACGGCGAACACCGGGGAGCTGTTTTTT.

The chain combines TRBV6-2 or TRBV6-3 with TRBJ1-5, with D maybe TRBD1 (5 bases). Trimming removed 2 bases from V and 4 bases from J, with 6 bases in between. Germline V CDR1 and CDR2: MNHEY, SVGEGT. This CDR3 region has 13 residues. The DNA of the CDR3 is TGTGCCAGCAGTTACGGGGGGAATCAGCCCCAGCATTTT. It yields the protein CASSYGGNQPQHF.

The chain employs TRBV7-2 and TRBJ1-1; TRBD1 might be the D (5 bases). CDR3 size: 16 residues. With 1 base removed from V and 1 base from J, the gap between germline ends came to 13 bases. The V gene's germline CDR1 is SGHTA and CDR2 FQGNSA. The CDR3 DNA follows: TGTGCCAGCAGCTTAGTTGGGGCAGGGCGGAACACTGAAGCTTTCTTT. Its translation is CASSLVGAGRNTEAFF.

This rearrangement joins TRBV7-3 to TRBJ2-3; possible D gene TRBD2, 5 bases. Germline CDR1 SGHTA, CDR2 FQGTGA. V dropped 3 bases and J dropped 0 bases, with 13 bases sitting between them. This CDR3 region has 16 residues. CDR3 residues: CASSLGGLASTDTQYF. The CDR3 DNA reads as TGTGCCAGCAGCTTGGGCGGACTCGCTAGCACAGATACGCAGTATTTT.

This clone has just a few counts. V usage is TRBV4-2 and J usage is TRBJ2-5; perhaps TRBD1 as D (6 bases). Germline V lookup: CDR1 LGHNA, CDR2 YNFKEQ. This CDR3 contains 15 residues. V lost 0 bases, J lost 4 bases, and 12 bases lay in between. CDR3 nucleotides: TGTGCCAGCAGCCAAGATGTGGGACACGGAGAGACCCAGTACTTC. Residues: CASSQDVGHGETQYF.

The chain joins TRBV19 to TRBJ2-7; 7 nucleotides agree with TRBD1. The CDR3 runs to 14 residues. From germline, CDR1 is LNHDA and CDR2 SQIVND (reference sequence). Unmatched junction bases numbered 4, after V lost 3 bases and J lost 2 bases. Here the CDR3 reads CASSIPGTAYEQYF. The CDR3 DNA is TGTGCCAGTAGTATTCCCGGGACAGCCTACGAGCAGTACTTC.

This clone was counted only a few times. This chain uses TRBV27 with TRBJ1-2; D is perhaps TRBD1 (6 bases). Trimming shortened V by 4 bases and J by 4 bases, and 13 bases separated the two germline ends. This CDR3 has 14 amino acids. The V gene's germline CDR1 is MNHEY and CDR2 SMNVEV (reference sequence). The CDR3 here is CASSSNRDPYGYTF. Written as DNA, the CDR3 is TGTGCCAGCAGTTCGAACAGGGACCCCTATGGCTACACCTTC.

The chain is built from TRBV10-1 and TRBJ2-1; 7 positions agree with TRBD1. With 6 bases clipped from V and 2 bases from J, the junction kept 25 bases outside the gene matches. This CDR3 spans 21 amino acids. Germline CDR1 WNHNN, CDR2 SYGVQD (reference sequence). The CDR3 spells CASRDRTIPSDNYLAYNEQFF. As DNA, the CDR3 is TGCGCCAGCAGGGACAGGACCATCCCCTCCGATAATTACCTCGCCTACAATGAGCAGTTCTTC.

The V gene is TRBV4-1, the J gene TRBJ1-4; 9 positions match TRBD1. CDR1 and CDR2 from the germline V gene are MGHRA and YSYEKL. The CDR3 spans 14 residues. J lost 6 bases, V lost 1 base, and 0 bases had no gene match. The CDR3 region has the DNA TGCGCCAGCAGCCAAGGGGACAGGGATGAAAAACTGTTTTTT. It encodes CASSQGDRDEKLFF.

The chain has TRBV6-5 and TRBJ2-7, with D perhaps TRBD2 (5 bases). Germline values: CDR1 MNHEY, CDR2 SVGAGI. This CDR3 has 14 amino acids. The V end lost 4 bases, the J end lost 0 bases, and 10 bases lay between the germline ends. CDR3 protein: CASSSLGSSYEQYF. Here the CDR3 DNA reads TGTGCCAGCAGTTCCCTAGGGAGCTCCTACGAGCAGTACTTC.

The CDR3 region is CASSLSDQEYNSPLHF. DNA of the CDR3: TGTGCCAGCAGCTTGTCAGACCAAGAATATAATTCACCCCTCCACTTT. V usage is TRBV5-6 and J usage is TRBJ1-6; D is uncertain. In germline, CDR1 is SGHDT, CDR2 YYEEEE. The CDR3 loop spans 16 amino acids. V was trimmed by 1 base and J by 4 bases, leaving 12 bases between them.

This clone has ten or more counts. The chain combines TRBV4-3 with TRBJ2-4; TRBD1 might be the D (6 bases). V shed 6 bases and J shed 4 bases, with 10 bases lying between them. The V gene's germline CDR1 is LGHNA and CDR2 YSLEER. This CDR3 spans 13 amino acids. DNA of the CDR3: TGCGCCAGCAGTCCGGGACATAAAAACATTCAGTACTTC. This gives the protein CASSPGHKNIQYF.

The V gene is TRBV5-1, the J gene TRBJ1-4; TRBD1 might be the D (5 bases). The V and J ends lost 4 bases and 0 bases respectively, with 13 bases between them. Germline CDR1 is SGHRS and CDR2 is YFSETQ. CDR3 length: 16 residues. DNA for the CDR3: TGCGCCAGCAGCCATGCCGACAGATCAACTAATGAAAAACTGTTTTTT. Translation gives CASSHADRSTNEKLFF.

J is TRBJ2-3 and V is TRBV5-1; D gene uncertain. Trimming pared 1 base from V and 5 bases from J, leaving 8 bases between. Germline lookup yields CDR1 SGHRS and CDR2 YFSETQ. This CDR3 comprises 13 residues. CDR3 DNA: TGCGCCAGCAGCTTGAGGCGGAAAGATACGCAGTATTTT. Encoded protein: CASSLRRKDTQYF.

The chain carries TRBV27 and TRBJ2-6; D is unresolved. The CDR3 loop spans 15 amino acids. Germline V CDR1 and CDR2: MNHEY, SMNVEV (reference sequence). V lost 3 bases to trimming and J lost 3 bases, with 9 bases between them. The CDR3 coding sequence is TGTGCCAGCAGTTTTGGAGTAATTGGGGCCAACGTCCTGACTTTC. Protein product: CASSFGVIGANVLTF.

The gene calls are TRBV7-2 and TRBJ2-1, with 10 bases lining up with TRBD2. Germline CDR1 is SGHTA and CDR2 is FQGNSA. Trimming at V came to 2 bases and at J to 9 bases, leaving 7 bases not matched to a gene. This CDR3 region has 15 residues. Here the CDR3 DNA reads TGTGCCAGCAGCTTACTAGCGGGAGCGTCCGCTGAGCAGTTCTTC. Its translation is CASSLLAGASAEQFF.

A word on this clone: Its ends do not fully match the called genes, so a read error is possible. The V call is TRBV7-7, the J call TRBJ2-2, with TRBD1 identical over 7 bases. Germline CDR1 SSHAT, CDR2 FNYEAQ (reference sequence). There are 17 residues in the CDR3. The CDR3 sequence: CASSPHRTGANTGELFF. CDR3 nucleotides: TGTGCTAGCAGCCCCCACCGGACAGGAGCGAACACCGGGGAGCTGTTTTTT.

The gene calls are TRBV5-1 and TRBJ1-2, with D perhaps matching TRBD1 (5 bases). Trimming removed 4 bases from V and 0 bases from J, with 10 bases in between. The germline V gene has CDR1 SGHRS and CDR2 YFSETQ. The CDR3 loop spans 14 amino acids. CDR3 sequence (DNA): TGCGCCAGCAGCCTGACGACAGCTAACTATGGCTACACCTTC. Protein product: CASSLTTANYGYTF.

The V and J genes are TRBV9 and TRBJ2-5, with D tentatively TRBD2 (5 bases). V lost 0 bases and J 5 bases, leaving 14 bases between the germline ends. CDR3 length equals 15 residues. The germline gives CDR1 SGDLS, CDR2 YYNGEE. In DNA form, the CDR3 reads TGTGCCAGCAGCGTAGGGGTGGGAGTCGGCGAGACCCAGTACTTC. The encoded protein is CASSVGVGVGETQYF.

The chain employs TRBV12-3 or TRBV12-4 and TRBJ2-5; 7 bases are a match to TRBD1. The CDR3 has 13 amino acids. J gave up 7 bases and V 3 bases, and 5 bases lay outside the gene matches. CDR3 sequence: CASSFKGAWTQYF. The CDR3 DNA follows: TGTGCCAGCAGTTTCAAGGGGGCCTGGACCCAGTACTTC.

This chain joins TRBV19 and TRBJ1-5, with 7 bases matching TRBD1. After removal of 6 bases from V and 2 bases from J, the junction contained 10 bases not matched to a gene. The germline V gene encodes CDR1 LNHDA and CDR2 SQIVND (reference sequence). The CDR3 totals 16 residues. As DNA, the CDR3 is TGTGCCAGTAGCAGTCGCACAGGGGACGGCAATCAGCCCCAGCATTTT. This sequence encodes CASSSRTGDGNQPQHF.